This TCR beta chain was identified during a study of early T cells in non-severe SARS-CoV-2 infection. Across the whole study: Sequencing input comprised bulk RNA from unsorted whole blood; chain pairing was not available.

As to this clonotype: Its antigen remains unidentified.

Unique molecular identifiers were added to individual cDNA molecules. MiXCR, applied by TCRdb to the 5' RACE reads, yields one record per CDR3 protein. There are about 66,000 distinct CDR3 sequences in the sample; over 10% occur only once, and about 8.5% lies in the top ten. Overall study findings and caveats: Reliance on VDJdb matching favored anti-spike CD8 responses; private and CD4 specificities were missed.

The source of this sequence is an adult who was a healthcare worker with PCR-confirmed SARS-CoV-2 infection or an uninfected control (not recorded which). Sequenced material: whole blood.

CDR3 region: CASSLTGSTGRTDTQYF. For the CDR3, the DNA is TGTGCCAGCAGCTTAACGGGTTCCACAGGACGCACAGATACGCAGTATTTT. The chain is built from TRBV7-3 and TRBJ2-3; perhaps TRBD1 as D (5 bases). With 0 bases removed from V and 1 base from J, the gap between germline ends came to 14 bases. CDR3 length: 17 amino acids. The V gene's germline CDR1 is SGHTA and CDR2 FQGTGA. The variable domain in full, completed from reference TRBV7-3 and TRBJ2-3, reads GAGVSQTPSNKVTEKGKYVELRCDPISGHTALYWYRQSLGQGPEFLIYFQGTGAADDSGLPNDRFFAVRPEGSVSTLKIQRTERGDSAVYLCASSLTGSTGRTDTQYFGPGTRLTVL.